Listed below are T cell receptor beta chains from one sample, sequenced in a study of beta chain features in type 1 diabetes. Clones were sequenced by immunoSEQ multiplex PCR, and TCRdb holds only the in-frame ones, with some missing. The sample holds 860,000 or so clones, 17% seen once. Input material: naive CD4+ T cells from blood. The receptors were sampled from a woman younger than 30 in good health. Both conserved end residues are trimmed from each CDR3.

V	J	CDR3
TRBV9	TRBJ2-2	ASSVATGVGTGELF
TRBV4-2	TRBJ2-1	ASSHFRSSYNEQF
TRBV11-2	TRBJ2-7	ASSLVAQAAQAYEQY
TRBV2	TRBJ2-7	ASSERRIPSYEQY
TRBV5-1	TRBJ2-7	ASTGGQGAYEQY
TRBV27	TRBJ2-1	ASSPPLRAGVTNEQF
TRBV6-5	TRBJ1-2	ASSYATGSYYGYT
TRBV7-3	TRBJ1-2	ASSLAGYGYT
TRBV5-1	TRBJ1-5	ASSPVGGGQPQH
TRBV20-1	TRBJ2-1	SAISNNEQF
TRBV18	TRBJ2-1	ASSPVGGPLYNEQF
TRBV19	TRBJ2-5	ASSISDMYQETQY
TRBV6-5	TRBJ2-1	ASSYYVAGAYNEQF
TRBV4-1	TRBJ2-2	ASSQDGIIRDHTGELF
TRBV2	TRBJ1-4	ASSASGGEKLF
TRBV19	TRBJ2-1	ASSILGLAEYNEQF
TRBV5-6	TRBJ2-1	ASSLGPPQGWNNEQF
TRBV2	TRBJ2-5	ANRRDREETQY
TRBV9	TRBJ2-1	ASSFHSGRVYNEQF
TRBV29-1	TRBJ1-1	SVRGHLNTEAF
TRBV7-8	TRBJ1-2	ASSPGYGYT
TRBV7-3	TRBJ2-1	ASSFGGRVTDEQF
TRBV7-2	TRBJ2-1	ASSLVGSGVNNEQF
TRBV10-3	TRBJ2-3	AISLGTPSTDTQY
TRBV7-3	TRBJ2-6	ASSPGGSGANVLT
TRBV28	TRBJ1-5	ASSLPFGIRSNRGSNQPQH
TRBV28	TRBJ2-7	ASSLQTGGQY
TRBV12-5	TRBJ2-3	ASGWTVTDTQY
TRBV18	TRBJ2-3	ASTRDPRHTQY
TRBV9	TRBJ2-5	ASSVGAREQETQY
TRBV27	TRBJ2-1	ASSFSGNEQF
TRBV28	TRBJ1-1	ASSLGGTGGKAF
TRBV18	TRBJ1-2	ASSPPGQGGGYT
TRBV11-3	TRBJ2-2	ASSYTGTANTGELF
TRBV5-1	TRBJ2-1	ASSLVWEAQGSYNEQF
TRBV4-2	TRBJ1-2	ASRPTTGENYGYT
TRBV28	TRBJ2-7	ASRGGNSYEQY
TRBV18	TRBJ2-1	ASSPREATYNEQF
TRBV7-9	TRBJ1-1	ASRGSGNTEAF
TRBV19	TRBJ2-1	ASSTSRALNEQF
TRBV7-2	TRBJ1-4	ASSPRYGGRTNEKLF
TRBV5-1	TRBJ1-1	ASSVDRGTEAF
TRBV28	TRBJ1-2	ASREGKGYT
TRBV29-1	TRBJ2-3	SVGSFVSTDTQY
TRBV4-1	TRBJ1-2	ASSQEDGYYGYT
TRBV10-3	TRBJ2-3	AISESSGTDTQY
TRBV6-4	TRBJ2-7	ASSSTSGSSYEQY
TRBV28	TRBJ2-1	ASWGNEQF
TRBV29-1	TRBJ1-1	SVGGQGAPEAF
TRBV15	TRBJ1-1	ATSGGILRLRTEAF
TRBV7-2	TRBJ2-7	ASSLHPGEQY
TRBV6-5	TRBJ1-5	ASSYSSNQPQH
TRBV7-2	TRBJ2-7	ASSPSAGPSYEQY
TRBV7-2	TRBJ1-2	ASSLYRVVTDGYT
TRBV2	TRBJ1-1	ASIGIMNTEAF
TRBV7-9	TRBJ1-1	ASAQGDRNTEAF
TRBV27	TRBJ2-3	ASSLQRTGRSDTQY